The following is a T cell receptor (beta chain) sequence with its context. No antigen is known for it. This sample is part of a study of OX40 agonist ivuxolimab in advanced cancers. On the study more broadly: An agonistic anti-OX40 (CD134) antibody, ivuxolimab, was used to treat the patients. Prior anti-PD-1, anti-PD-L1 or anti-CTLA-4 therapy did not bar entry, and 40% to 45% had some. Two patients with cutaneous melanoma and one with hepatocellular carcinoma, three in total, showed partial responses.

V lost 3 bases and J lost 2, with 14 bases in between. This CDR3 region has 15 residues. Germline assignment: CDR1 SGHNT and CDR2 YYREEE (reference sequence). TCRdb's table, derived via immunoSEQ multiplex PCR, lists solely in-frame clones and lacks some. The sample carries some 34,000 clones, roughly 91% recorded once. The study's findings and limits: Among T cells, CD8+ cells averaged more expanded clones than CD4+ cells.

The TCR originated in an adult with an advanced solid tumor such as melanoma, head and neck, liver or kidney cancer. This sequence joins TRBV5-4 and TRBJ1-2; a possible D gene is TRBD1 (6 bases). Source: CD4+ or CD8+ T cells sorted from blood, taken in a trial of the OX40 agonist ivuxolimab. The CDR3: CASSSQGIGNYGYTF. CDR3 DNA: TGTGCCAGCAGCTCTCAGGGGATTGGGAACTATGGCTACACCTTC.